The 8 T cell receptor beta chains listed next were all sequenced from one sample in a study of T cell clonality in common variable immunodeficiency. Study results and limitations: Fewer deletions and N-nucleotide insertions were reportedly seen in common variable immunodeficiency TCR beta sequences.

These receptors' targets are unknown. Sequencing was performed with immunoSEQ multiplex PCR; in TCRdb, only in-frame clones are kept and a portion is missing. This repertoire holds approximately 30,000 clones, and none appear only once. What was sequenced was peripheral blood mononuclear cells. Source of these receptors: a human donor with common variable immunodeficiency.

On this clone: The read gets to within 3 residues of the CDR3 end, and the germline J gene fills in the rest. The chain couples TRBV2 to TRBJ1-2; TRBD1 aligns across 7 bases. The length of the CDR3 is 14 residues. CDR1 is SNHLY, CDR2 FYNNEI, per germline. Germline trimming cut 6 bases from V and 4 bases from J; bases unmatched to any gene: 8. CDR3 DNA (partial): TGTGCCAGCAGATTCGTACAGGGGAGCTATGGC. Amino acids: CASRFVQGSYG. The entire CDR3 protein is CASRFVQGSYGYTF.

This clone showed up just a few times. The DNA ends 3 residues before the CDR3 does, and the rest of the CDR3 is filled in from the germline J gene. This rearrangement joins TRBV5-1 to TRBJ2-7; either TRBD1 or TRBD2 may fit D (6 bases each). The germline V gene has CDR1 SGHRS and CDR2 YFSETQ. The CDR3 is made up of 14 amino acids. Trimming shortened V by 0 bases and J by 6 bases, and 13 bases separated the two germline ends. CDR3 in amino acids: CASSLDGRGGEQYF. CDR3 DNA, as far as it was read: TGCGCCAGCAGCTTGGACGGCAGGGGAGGCGAG.

This clone was found a few times. The CDR3 end lies 3 residues beyond the end of the read and is filled in from the germline J gene. The sample holds other DNA sequences that translate to the same CDR3. J is TRBJ2-7 and V is TRBV18, with 7 positions matching TRBD1. Trimming took 3 bases from V and 3 from J; bases not matched to a gene: 8. CDR1 is KGHSH and CDR2 is LQKENI in the germline V gene. The CDR3 runs 15 residues. CDR3 DNA, as far as it was read: TGTGCCAGCTCACCCAGGGGGTTAGTGGGCTACGAG. The encoded protein is CASSPRGLVGYE. The whole CDR3 is CASSPRGLVGYEQYF.

This clone was observed a handful of times. The read ends 3 residues early relative to the CDR3; the germline J gene fills the gap. The V and J genes are TRBV19 and TRBJ2-3, with 7 bases identical to TRBD1. J gave up 3 bases and V 6 bases, and 3 bases lay outside the gene matches. The CDR3 consists of 13 residues. Germline loops: CDR1 LNHDA, CDR2 SQIVND (reference sequence). The sequenced CDR3 bases are TGTGCCAGTAGGATCAGGGGGACAGATACG. Protein product: CASRIRGTDT. The entire CDR3 reads CASRIRGTDTQYF.

Turning to this clone: The CDR3 end falls 3 residues outside the read, so it is completed with the germline J gene. The chain joins TRBV19 to TRBJ1-4, with no clear D. Trimming took off 5 bases at V and 0 bases at J, with 7 bases between the two ends. This CDR3 contains 14 residues. CDR1 and CDR2 from the germline V gene are LNHDA and SQIVND (reference sequence). CDR3 loop: CASSLRTTNEKLFF. CDR3 DNA (partial): TGTGCCAGTAGTCTCAGGACAACTAATGAAAAA. Looking up the rest from reference TRBV19 and TRBJ1-4 gives the full variable domain: DGGITQSPKYLFRKEGQNVTLSCEQNLNHDAMYWYRQDPGQGLRLIYYSQIVNDFQKGDIAEGYSVSREKKESFPLTVTSAQKNPTAFYLCASSLRTTNEKLFFGSGTQLSVL.

In its sample, this clone was seen a few times. The read ends 3 residues before the CDR3 terminus; that terminus is restored from the germline J gene. The chain links TRBV6-2 or TRBV6-3 to TRBJ2-1; D is possibly TRBD1 (5 bases). This CDR3 region has 13 residues. From germline, CDR1 is MNHEY and CDR2 SVGEGT. V was pared by 6 bases and J by 7 bases, with 13 bases between. The CDR3 spells CASRTTGWNEQFF. CDR3 DNA, as far as it was read: TGTGCCAGCAGGACCACAGGCTGGAATGAG.

As concerns this clone: The read finishes 3 residues shy of the CDR3 end, and the germline J gene is used to complete it. V usage is TRBV5-5 and J usage is TRBJ1-1; 7 bases agree with TRBD1. This CDR3 region has 14 residues. Trimming took 2 bases from V and 2 from J; bases not matched to a gene: 3. Germline CDR1 is SGHKS and CDR2 is YYEKEE (reference sequence). CDR3 sequence reads: CASSFRGANTEAFF. The sequenced part of the CDR3 DNA is TGTGCCAGCAGCTTCAGGGGGGCAAACACTGAA.

This clone came up a few times. The missing CDR3 end, 3 residues past where the read stops, is filled in from the germline J gene. This rearrangement joins TRBV30 to TRBJ1-3; unclear D gene. The V end lost 1 base, the J end lost 7 bases, and 17 bases lay between the germline ends. The CDR3 runs to 15 residues. The V gene's germline CDR1 is GTSNPN and CDR2 SVGIG (reference sequence). The CDR3 loop is CAWSEDGGRRNTIYF. The sequenced part of the CDR3 DNA is TGTGCCTGGAGTGAGGATGGCGGAAGGAGGAACACC. Full variable domain (remainder filled in from reference TRBV30 and TRBJ1-3): SQTIHQWPATLVQPVGSPLSLECTVEGTSNPNLYWYRQAAGRGLQLLFYSVGIGQISSEVPQNLSASRPQDRQFILSSKKLLLSDSGFYLCAWSEDGGRRNTIYFGEGSWLTVV.